The 8 T cell receptor beta chains listed next were all sequenced from one sample in a study of T-cell reconstitution after alpha-beta-depleted transplantation in children. Unique molecular identifiers were incorporated during preparation of the TCRbeta library. TCRdb reprocessed the PCR reads via MiXCR and lists one record per CDR3 protein. The sample lists fewer than 500,000 distinct CDR3 sequences; 43% were seen once. Specimen: PBMCs, collected before TCRalphabeta/CD19-depleted stem cell transplant. These receptors were taken from a girl between 2 and 10 years old with aplastic anemia, due to receive a stem cell transplant.

The chain has TRBV6-1 and TRBJ2-2; no firm D call. The V and J ends lost 2 bases and 4 bases respectively, with 11 bases between them. This CDR3 has 15 amino acids. In germline, CDR1 is MNHNS, CDR2 SASEGT. As DNA, the CDR3 is TGTGCCAGCAGTGAACAAGAGCCGAGCACCGGGGAGCTGTTTTTT. It codes for CASSEQEPSTGELFF.

The chain couples TRBV12-3 or TRBV12-4 to TRBJ1-1; D is uncertain. The CDR3 has 15 residues. Trimming removed 3 bases at V and 0 bases at J, with 11 bases between. The DNA of the CDR3 is TGTGCCAGCAGTTTCGGCGGCCGCTTGAACACTGAAGCTTTCTTT. Translating it yields CASSFGGRLNTEAFF.

This clonotype has a handful of counts. The chain uses TRBV20-1 and TRBJ2-1; maybe TRBD1 (5 bases). The length of the CDR3 is 14 residues. Germline-derived CDR1 and CDR2 are DFQATT and SNEGSKA (reference sequence). Trimming pared 0 bases from V and 6 bases from J, leaving 12 bases between. The CDR3 DNA reads as TGCAGTGCTAGAGACCGCAGGGCGAGCAATGAGCAGTTCTTC. Protein product: CSARDRRASNEQFF.

As regards this clonotype: At one end, the junction sequence differs from germline, possibly due to a read error. The V gene is TRBV29-1, the J gene TRBJ2-7, with D perhaps TRBD2 (6 bases). The V gene's germline CDR1 is SQVTM and CDR2 ANQGSEA. This CDR3 is 14 amino acids long. CDR3 protein: CSVENAEGWNEQHF. CDR3 bases: TGCAGCGTTGAGAACGCGGAGGGATGGAACGAGCAGCACTTC.

The CDR3 bases are TGTGCCAGCAGCTCAGGGGCTAGTCAGTTCTTC. It yields the protein CASSSGASQFF. The chain carries TRBV7-9 and TRBJ2-1, with D maybe TRBD1 (6 bases). Trimming removed 4 bases at V and 13 bases at J, with 11 bases between. Germline V gene data show CDR1 as SEHNR and CDR2 as FQNEAQ (reference sequence). The CDR3 loop spans 11 amino acids. Full variable domain (outside the CDR3, taken from reference TRBV7-9 and TRBJ2-1): DTGVSQNPRHKITKRGQNVTFRCDPISEHNRLYWYRQTLGQGPEFLTYFQNEAQLEKSRLLSDRFSAERPKGSFSTLEIQRTEQGDSAMYLCASSSGASQFFGPGTRLTVL.

The rearrangement joins TRBV29-1 to TRBJ2-1; 9 bases are shared with TRBD2. Looked up from germline, CDR1 is SQVTM and CDR2 is ANQGSEA. CDR3 size: 14 residues. V shed 4 bases and J 2 bases; nucleotides not matched to a gene: 3. CDR3 DNA sequence: TGCAGCGTTGGAGCGGGGGGACCCTACAATGAGCAGTTCTTC. Translating it yields CSVGAGGPYNEQFF.

The sample holds one count of this clonotype. This chain links TRBV12-3 or TRBV12-4 with TRBJ2-1; D is ambiguous. This CDR3 has 12 amino acids. V was cut by 6 bases and J by 10 bases, with 13 bases left in between. The CDR3 region is CASRALRIEQFF. The CDR3 nucleotides read TGTGCCAGCAGGGCACTCCGCATAGAGCAGTTCTTC.

This clonotype was detected ten times or more. The chain combines TRBV9 with TRBJ2-2, with 12 bases identical to TRBD2. Germline V gene data show CDR1 as SGDLS and CDR2 as YYNGEE. Trimming removed 5 bases from V and 2 bases from J; junction bases left unmatched: 1. The CDR3 has 15 amino acids. The CDR3 bases are TGTGCCAGCAGTGGACTAGCGGGAAACACCGGGGAGCTGTTTTTT. Amino acids: CASSGLAGNTGELFF.